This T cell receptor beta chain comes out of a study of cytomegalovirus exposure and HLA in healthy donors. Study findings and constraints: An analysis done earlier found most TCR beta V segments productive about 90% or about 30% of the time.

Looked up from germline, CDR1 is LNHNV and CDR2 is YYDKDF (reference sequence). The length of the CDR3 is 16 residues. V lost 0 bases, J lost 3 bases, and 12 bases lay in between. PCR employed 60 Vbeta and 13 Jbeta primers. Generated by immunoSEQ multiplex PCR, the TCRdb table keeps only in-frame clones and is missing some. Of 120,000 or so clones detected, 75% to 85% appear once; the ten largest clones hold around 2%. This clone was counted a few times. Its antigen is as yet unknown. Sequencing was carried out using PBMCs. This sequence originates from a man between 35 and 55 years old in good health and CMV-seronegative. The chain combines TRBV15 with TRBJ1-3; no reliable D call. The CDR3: CATSRDRNSFGNTIYF. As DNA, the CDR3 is TGTGCCACCAGCAGAGATCGGAACAGCTTTGGAAACACCATATATTTT. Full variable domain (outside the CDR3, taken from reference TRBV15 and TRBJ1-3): DAMVIQNPRYQVTQFGKPVTLSCSQTLNHNVMYWYQQKSSQAPKLLFHYYDKDFNNEADTPDNFQSRRPNTSFCFLDIRSPGLGDTAMYLCATSRDRNSFGNTIYFGEGSWLTVV.